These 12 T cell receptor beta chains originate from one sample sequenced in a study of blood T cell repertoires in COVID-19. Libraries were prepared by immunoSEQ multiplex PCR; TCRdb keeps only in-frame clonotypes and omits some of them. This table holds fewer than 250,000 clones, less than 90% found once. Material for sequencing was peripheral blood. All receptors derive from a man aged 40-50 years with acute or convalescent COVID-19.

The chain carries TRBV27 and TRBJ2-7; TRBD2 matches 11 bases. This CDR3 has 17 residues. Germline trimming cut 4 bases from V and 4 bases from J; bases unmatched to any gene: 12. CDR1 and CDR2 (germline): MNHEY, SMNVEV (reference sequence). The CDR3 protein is CASSYQAPVAGGYEQYF. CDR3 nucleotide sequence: TGTGCCAGCAGTTACCAAGCCCCAGTAGCGGGAGGGTACGAGCAGTACTTC.

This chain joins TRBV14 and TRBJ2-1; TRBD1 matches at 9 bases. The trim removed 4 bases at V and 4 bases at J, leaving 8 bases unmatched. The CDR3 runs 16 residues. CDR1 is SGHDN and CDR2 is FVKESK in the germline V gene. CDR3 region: CASSLLPTGGYNEQFF. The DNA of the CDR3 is TGTGCCAGCAGCCTACTCCCGACAGGGGGTTACAATGAGCAGTTCTTC.

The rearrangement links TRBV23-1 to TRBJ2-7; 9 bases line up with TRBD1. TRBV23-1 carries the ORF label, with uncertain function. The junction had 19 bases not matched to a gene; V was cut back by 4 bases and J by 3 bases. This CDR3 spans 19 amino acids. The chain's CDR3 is CASSPPYPGQGLRDYEQYF. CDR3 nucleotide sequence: TGCGCCAGCAGTCCCCCATATCCGGGACAGGGCCTAAGGGACTACGAGCAGTACTTC.

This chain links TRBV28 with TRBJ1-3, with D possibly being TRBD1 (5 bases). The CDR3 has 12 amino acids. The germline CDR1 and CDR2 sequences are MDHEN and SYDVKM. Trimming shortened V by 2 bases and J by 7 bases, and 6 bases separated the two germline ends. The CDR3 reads CASSLKGNTIYF. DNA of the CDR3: TGTGCCAGCAGTTTAAAGGGGAACACCATATATTTT.

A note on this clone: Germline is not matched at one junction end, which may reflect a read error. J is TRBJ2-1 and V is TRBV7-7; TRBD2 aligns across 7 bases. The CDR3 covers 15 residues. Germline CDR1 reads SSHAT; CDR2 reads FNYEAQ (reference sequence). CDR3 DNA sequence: TGTGCTAGCAGCTCGGACTTGGGGGGGTACAATGAGCAGTTCTTC. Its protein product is CASSSDLGGYNEQFF.

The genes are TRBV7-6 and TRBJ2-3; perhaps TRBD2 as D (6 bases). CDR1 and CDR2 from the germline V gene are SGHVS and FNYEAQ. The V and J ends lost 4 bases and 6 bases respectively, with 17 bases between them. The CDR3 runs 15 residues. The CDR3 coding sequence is TGTGCCAGCAGCTCCTCCGGAGGGAGACCCGATACGCAGTATTTT. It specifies CASSSSGGRPDTQYF.

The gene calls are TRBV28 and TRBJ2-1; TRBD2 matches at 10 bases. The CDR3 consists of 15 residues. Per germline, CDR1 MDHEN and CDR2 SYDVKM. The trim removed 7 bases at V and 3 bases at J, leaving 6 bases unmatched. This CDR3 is CASIGLADDYNEQFF. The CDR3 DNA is TGTGCCAGCATCGGACTAGCGGATGACTACAATGAGCAGTTCTTC. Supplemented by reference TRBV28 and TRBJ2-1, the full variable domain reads DVKVTQSSRYLVKRTGEKVFLECVQDMDHENMFWYRQDPGLGLRLIYFSYDVKMKEKGDIPEGYSVSREKKERFSLILESASTNQTSMYLCASIGLADDYNEQFFGPGTRLTVL.

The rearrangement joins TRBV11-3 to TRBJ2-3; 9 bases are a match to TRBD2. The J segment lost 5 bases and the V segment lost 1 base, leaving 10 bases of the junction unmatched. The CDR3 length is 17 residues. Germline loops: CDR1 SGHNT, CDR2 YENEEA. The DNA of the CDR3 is TGTGCCAGCAGCTTAGGGTCCGGGACTAGCTTTGGAGATACGCAGTATTTT. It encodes CASSLGSGTSFGDTQYF. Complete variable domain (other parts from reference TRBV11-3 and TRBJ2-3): EAGVVQSPRYKIIEKKQPVAFWCNPISGHNTLYWYLQNLGQGPELLIRYENEEAVDDSQLPKDRFSAERLKGVDSTLKIQPAELGDSAVYLCASSLGSGTSFGDTQYFGPGTRLTVL.

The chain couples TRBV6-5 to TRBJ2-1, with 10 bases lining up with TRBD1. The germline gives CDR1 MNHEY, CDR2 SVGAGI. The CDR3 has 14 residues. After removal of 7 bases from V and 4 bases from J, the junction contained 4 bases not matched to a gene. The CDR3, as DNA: TGTGCCAGCATGAGGGACAGGGGATACAATGAGCAGTTCTTC. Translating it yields CASMRDRGYNEQFF.

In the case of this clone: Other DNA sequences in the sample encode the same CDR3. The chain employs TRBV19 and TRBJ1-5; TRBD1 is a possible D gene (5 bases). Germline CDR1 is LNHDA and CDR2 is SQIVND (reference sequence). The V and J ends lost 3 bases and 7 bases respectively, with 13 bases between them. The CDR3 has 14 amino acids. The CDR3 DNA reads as TGTGCCAGTAGTATTTTTGGAGGGGAACAGCCCCAGCATTTT. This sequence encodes CASSIFGGEQPQHF.

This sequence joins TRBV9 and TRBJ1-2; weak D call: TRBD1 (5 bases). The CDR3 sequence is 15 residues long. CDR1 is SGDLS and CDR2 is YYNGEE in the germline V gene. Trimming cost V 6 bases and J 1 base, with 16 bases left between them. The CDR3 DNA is TGTGCCAGCAACCGCCTCGGGGACTTTAACTATGGCTACACCTTC. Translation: CASNRLGDFNYGYTF.

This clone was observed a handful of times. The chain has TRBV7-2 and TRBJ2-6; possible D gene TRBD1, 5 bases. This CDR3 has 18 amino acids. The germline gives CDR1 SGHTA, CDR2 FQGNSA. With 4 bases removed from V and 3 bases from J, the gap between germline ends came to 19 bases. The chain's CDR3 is CASSYWTSRAFGANVLTF. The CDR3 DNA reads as TGTGCCAGCAGCTATTGGACATCCCGGGCCTTTGGGGCCAACGTCCTGACTTTC.